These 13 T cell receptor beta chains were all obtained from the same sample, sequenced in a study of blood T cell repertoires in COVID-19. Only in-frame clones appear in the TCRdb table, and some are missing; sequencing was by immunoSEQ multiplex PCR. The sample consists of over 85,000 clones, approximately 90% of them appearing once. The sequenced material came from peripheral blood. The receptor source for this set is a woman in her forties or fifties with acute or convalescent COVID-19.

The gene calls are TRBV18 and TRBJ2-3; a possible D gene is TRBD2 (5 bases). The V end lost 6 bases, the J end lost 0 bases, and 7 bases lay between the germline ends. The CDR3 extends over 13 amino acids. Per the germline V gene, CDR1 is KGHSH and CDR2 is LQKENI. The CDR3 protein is CASSGASTDTQYF. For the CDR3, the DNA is TGTGCCAGCTCGGGAGCAAGCACAGATACGCAGTATTTT. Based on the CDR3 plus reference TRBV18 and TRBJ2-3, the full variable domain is NAGVMQNPRHLVRRRGQEARLRCSPMKGHSHVYWYRQLPEEGLKFMVYLQKENIIDESGMPKERFSAEFPKEGPSILRIQQVVRGDSAAYFCASSGASTDTQYFGPGTRLTVL.

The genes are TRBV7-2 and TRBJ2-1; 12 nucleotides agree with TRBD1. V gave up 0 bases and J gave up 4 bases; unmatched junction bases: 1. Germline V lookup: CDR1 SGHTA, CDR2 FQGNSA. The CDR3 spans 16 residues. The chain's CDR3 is CASSLAGQGAYNEQFF. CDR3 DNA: TGTGCCAGCAGCTTAGCGGGACAGGGGGCTTACAATGAGCAGTTCTTC.

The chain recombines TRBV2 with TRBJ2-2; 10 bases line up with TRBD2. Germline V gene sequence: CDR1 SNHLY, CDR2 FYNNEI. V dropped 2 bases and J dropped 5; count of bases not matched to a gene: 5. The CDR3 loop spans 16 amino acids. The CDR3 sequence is CASSEPRAGGTGELFF. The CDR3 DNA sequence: TGTGCCAGCAGTGAACCGCGAGCGGGAGGGACCGGGGAGCTGTTTTTT.

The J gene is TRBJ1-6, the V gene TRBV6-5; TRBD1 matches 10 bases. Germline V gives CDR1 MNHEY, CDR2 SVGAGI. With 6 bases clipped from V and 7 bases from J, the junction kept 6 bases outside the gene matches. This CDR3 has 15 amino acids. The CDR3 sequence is CASRDRGQENSPLHF. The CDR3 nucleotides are TGTGCCAGCAGAGACAGGGGGCAGGAGAATTCACCCCTCCACTTT.

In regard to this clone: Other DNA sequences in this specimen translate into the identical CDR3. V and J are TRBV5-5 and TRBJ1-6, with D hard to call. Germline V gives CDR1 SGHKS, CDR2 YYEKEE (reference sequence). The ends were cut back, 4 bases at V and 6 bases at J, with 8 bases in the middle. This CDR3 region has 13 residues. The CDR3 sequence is CASSPTGNSPLHF. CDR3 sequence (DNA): TGTGCCAGCAGCCCCACTGGTAATTCACCCCTCCACTTT.

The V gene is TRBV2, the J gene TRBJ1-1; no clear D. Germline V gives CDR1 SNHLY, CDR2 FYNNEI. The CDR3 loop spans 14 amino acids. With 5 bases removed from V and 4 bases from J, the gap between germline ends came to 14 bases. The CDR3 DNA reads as TGTGCCAGCAGTATTAGACTAGAGAGCACTGAAGCTTTCTTT. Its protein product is CASSIRLESTEAFF. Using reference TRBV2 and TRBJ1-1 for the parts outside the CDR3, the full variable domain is EPEVTQTPSHQVTQMGQEVILRCVPISNHLYFYWYRQILGQKVEFLVSFYNNEISEKSEIFDDQFSVERPDGSNFTLKIRSTKLEDSAMYFCASSIRLESTEAFFGQGTRLTVV.

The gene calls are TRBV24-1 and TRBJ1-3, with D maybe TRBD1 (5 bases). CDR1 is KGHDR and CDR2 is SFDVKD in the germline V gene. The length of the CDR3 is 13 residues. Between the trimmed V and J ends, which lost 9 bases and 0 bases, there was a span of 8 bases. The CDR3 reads CATSGGSGNTIYF. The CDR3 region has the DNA TGTGCCACCTCGGGGGGCTCTGGAAACACCATATATTTT.

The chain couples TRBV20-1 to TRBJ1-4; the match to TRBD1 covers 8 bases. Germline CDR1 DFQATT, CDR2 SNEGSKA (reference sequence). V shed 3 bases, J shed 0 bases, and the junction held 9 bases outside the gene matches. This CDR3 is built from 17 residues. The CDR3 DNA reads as TGCAGTGCTAGTCAGGGGGCCGGCCATGCAACTAATGAAAAACTGTTTTTT. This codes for CSASQGAGHATNEKLFF.

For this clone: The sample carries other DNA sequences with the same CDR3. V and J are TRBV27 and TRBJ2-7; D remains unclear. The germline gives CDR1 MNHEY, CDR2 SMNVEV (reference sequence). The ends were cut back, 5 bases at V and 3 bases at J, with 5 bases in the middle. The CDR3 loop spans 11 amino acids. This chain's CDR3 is CASSPLYEQYF. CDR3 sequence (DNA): TGTGCCAGCAGTCCCCTCTACGAGCAGTACTTC.

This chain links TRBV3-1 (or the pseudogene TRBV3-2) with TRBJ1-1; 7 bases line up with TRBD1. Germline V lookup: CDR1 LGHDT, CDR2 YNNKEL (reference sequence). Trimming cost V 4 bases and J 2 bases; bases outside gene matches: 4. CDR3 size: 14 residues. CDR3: CASSRNRGNTEAFF. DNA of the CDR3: TGTGCCAGCAGCCGAAACAGGGGAAACACTGAAGCTTTCTTT.

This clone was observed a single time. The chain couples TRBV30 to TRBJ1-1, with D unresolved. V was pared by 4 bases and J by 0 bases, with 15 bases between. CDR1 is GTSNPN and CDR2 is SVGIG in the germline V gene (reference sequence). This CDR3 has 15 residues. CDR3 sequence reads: CAWIAPAFMNTEAFF. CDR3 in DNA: TGTGCCTGGATAGCTCCAGCGTTTATGAACACTGAAGCTTTCTTT.

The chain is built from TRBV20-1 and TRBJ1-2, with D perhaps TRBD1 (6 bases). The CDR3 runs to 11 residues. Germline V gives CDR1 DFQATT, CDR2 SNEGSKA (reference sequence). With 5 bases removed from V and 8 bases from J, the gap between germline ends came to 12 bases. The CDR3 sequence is CSASLDRGYTF. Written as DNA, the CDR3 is TGCAGTGCTTCCCTGGACAGAGGCTACACCTTC.

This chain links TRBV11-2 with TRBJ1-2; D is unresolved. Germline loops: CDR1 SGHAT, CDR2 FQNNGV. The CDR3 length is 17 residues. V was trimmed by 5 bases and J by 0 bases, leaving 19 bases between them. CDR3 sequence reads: CASSEVRGRPSNYGYTF. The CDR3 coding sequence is TGTGCCAGCAGCGAGGTCCGGGGTCGGCCTTCTAACTATGGCTACACCTTC. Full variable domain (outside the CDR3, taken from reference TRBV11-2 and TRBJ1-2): EAGVAQSPRYKIIEKRQSVAFWCNPISGHATLYWYQQILGQGPKLLIQFQNNGVVDDSQLPKDRFSAERLKGVDSTLKIQPAKLEDSAVYLCASSEVRGRPSNYGYTFGSGTRLTVV.